The clone carrying this TCR beta chain was seen at least ten times. What it recognizes is unknown. The sample comes from a study of breast tumors, draining lymph nodes, adjacent tissues. Study findings and constraints: That most tumor T cells come from lymph nodes remained unproven.

One entry per CDR3 protein results from TCRdb running MiXCR on the multiplex PCR reads. The data hold approximately 60,000 distinct CDR3 sequences, with 57% observed a single time. The CDR3 has 17 residues. V lost 0 bases, J lost 1 base, and 15 bases lay in between. Germline assignment: CDR1 MGHRA and CDR2 YSYEKL. This chain connects TRBV4-1 to TRBJ1-2; tentative D call: TRBD1 (6 bases). The clonotype comes from a female donor with breast cancer. Some clones in this sample may be carry-over from other donors' samples. The sequencing sample was made of breast tumor tissue. The CDR3 region is CASSQDRGGADNYGYTF. DNA of the CDR3: TGCGCCAGCAGCCAAGATAGGGGGGGCGCAGATAACTATGGCTACACCTTC.